One T cell receptor beta chain is described in this entry. This clone came up a few times. Its antigen specificity is not known. No quality values exist for individual bases; no much larger clone is one base distant. The CDR3 measures 16 amino acids from cysteine to phenylalanine. Solely the CDR3 DNA is kept, with 48 bases framed from the first base. V gives up 4 bases and J gives up 5 bases, and the segment between their germline ends measures 18 bases. CDR1 and CDR2 are read off the germline V gene as SGHRS and YFSETQ. The sample belongs to a study of OX40 agonist ivuxolimab in advanced cancers. Looking at the study overall: Ivuxolimab was an agonistic, fully human IgG2 monoclonal antibody directed against OX40 (CD134), a costimulatory receptor. Patients were allowed to have had prior anti-PD-1, anti-PD-L1 or anti-CTLA-4 therapy, and approximately 43% of the dose-escalation patients had previously received checkpoint inhibitors. Among the 50 to 55 dose-escalation patients, some 20 had hepatocellular carcinoma, 15 melanoma, 9 renal cell carcinoma and 9 head and neck cancer. Partial responses occurred in three dose-escalation patients: two with cutaneous melanoma and one with hepatocellular carcinoma. The paper covers the monotherapy dose-escalation part of the phase I ivuxolimab trial, which included N ≈ 57 patients. The point of sequencing TCRbeta in the periphery was to test whether ivuxolimab changed TCR sequence diversity and drove clonal T-cell expansion. Intravenous ivuxolimab was administered to patients every 2 weeks at six dose levels: 0.01, 0.1, 0.3, 1.5, 3 and 10 mg/kg. In the dose-escalation cohort, approximately 82% of patients were male, and the mean age was around 60 years, with a range of about 20 to 79.

The trial excluded patients who had a history of autoimmune disease or were on systemic immunosuppression. In every dose cohort, peripheral blood was drawn for TCR sequencing at baseline, cycle 4 day 1, and cycle 7 day 1. The samples were drawn from a first-in-human, open-label, multicenter phase I dose-escalation trial of ivuxolimab. Adults with locally advanced or metastatic melanoma, renal cell carcinoma, hepatocellular carcinoma or head and neck squamous cell carcinoma were enrolled in the trial. CD4+ and CD8+ T cells were sorted separately from peripheral blood before TCR sequencing. For sequencing of the TCRbeta CDR3 region, genomic DNA was extracted from the sorted cells. The immunoSEQ Assay was used to sequence the TCRbeta CDR3 regions. TCRdb provides this immuneACCESS table in a form limited to in-frame rearrangements. Some clones are lacking; in checked studies, under half of them reflect an unresolved V gene, and why the rest are absent is not known. The sample includes around 14,000 clones, with around nine tenths observed a single time. The ten largest clones take up roughly 6.3% of the sample.

Study-wide findings and limitations: Partial responders in the 0.1-3.0 mg/kg groups had among the lowest normalized peripheral clonal expansion, especially among CD8+ T cells. After ivuxolimab, expanded clones were on average more numerous among CD8+ T cells than among CD4+ T cells. Clonal expansion of both CD4+ and CD8+ blood T cells was observed from baseline to week 6 at doses 0.1 to 3.0 mg/kg. The antigen specificity of the peripheral T cells that underwent clonal expansion was not determined. Low levels of normalized T-cell clonal expansion were also seen in some nonresponding patients.

The chain joins TRBV5-1 to TRBJ2-2; perhaps TRBD2 is the D gene, with 5 bases matching. The receptor's source is an adult with an advanced solid tumor such as melanoma, head and neck, liver or kidney cancer. The sequencing here drew on CD4+ or CD8+ T cells sorted from blood, taken in a trial of the OX40 agonist ivuxolimab. The CDR3 protein sequence reads: CASSPSPTGVTGELFF. The sequence in DNA is TGCGCCAGCAGCCCCAGCCCCACCGGGGTGACCGGGGAGCTGTTTTTT.